The entry below gives a single TCR beta chain sequence along with its context. Its specificity is unknown. This sample stems from a study of cytomegalovirus exposure and HLA in healthy donors. Findings and limits, study-wide: In a later analysis, first-cohort TCR clusters were found to tend to co-occur in the 130 or so validation repertoires.

CDR3 length: 18 amino acids. After removal of 3 bases from V and 4 bases from J, the junction contained 13 bases not matched to a gene. CDR1 and CDR2 from the germline V gene are MDHEN and SYDVKM. The assay was immunoSEQ multiplex PCR, and TCRdb's table has in-frame clones only and misses some. Here the sample spans 150,000 to 200,000 clones, more than 75% being singletons. The receptor was derived from a woman under 30 in good health and CMV-seronegative. Material for sequencing was PBMCs. The chain recombines TRBV28 with TRBJ1-2, with 11 bases fitting TRBD1. DNA of the CDR3: TGTGCCAGCAGTTTCTTCTCCGGGACAGGGGGAGTTGGCTATGGCTACACCTTC. This codes for CASSFFSGTGGVGYGYTF.